This T cell receptor (beta chain) was retrieved from a study of blood T cell repertoires in COVID-19. Some clones are missing from TCRdb's copy, which holds only in-frame ones; the method was immunoSEQ multiplex PCR. Here the sample spans 120,000 to 150,000 clones, over 85% being singletons. The CDR3 is 15 residues long. Germline loops: CDR1 MNHEY, CDR2 SVGAGI. Trimming pared 0 bases from V and 8 bases from J, leaving 16 bases between. Sequencing used peripheral blood. The chain carries TRBV6-5 and TRBJ1-1; tentative D call: TRBD1 (5 bases). The sequence was obtained from a human donor in a cohort sampled during active COVID-19. For the CDR3, the DNA is TGTGCCAGCAGTTACTCGAGGTCAGGGTTCCTCGAAGCTTTCTTT. Encoded protein: CASSYSRSGFLEAFF.